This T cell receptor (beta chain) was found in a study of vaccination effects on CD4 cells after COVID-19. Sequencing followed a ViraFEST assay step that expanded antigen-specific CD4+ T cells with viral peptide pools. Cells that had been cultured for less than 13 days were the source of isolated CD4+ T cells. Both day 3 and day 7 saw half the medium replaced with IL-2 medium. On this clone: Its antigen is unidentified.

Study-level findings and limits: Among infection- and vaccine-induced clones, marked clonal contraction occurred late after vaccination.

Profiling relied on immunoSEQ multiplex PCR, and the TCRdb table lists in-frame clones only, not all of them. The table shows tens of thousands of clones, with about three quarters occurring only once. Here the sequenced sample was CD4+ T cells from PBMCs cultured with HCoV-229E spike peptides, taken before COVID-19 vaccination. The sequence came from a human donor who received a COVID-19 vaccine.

The CDR3 is CASSFHSGSSYEQYF. CDR3 in DNA: TGCGCCAGCAGCTTTCACAGCGGGAGCTCCTACGAGCAGTACTTC. The J gene is TRBJ2-7, the V gene TRBV5-1; TRBD2 matches 8 bases. The length of the CDR3 is 15 residues. With 2 bases clipped from V and 0 bases from J, the junction kept 4 bases outside the gene matches. Germline values: CDR1 SGHRS, CDR2 YFSETQ. Full variable domain (outside the CDR3, taken from reference TRBV5-1 and TRBJ2-7): KAGVTQTPRYLIKTRGQQVTLSCSPISGHRSVSWYQQTPGQGLQFLFEYFSETQRNKGNFPGRFSGRQFSNSRSEMNVSTLELGDSALYLCASSFHSGSSYEQYFGPGTRLTVT.